These 32 T cell receptor beta chains came from one sample sequenced in a study of technical replicates of blood from four donors. TCRdb keeps only in-frame clones here, not all; method: immunoSEQ multiplex PCR. The profile covers around 76,000 clones, with roughly 96% appearing a single time and approximately 0.2% taken by the ten largest. Sequencing was performed on T cells isolated from PBMCs. These receptors all come from a human donor in good health.

The chain employs TRBV6-1 and TRBJ2-7; maybe TRBD1 (5 bases). Germline values: CDR1 MNHNS, CDR2 SASEGT. Between the trimmed V and J ends, which lost 5 bases and 2 bases, there was a span of 13 bases. The CDR3 runs 14 residues. Here the CDR3 reads CASSTGISTYEQYF. CDR3 in DNA: TGTGCCAGCAGTACAGGAATATCTACCTACGAGCAGTACTTC.

Only one count was recorded for this clone. The chain combines TRBV28 with TRBJ2-5; tentatively, D is TRBD2 (6 bases). The V gene's germline CDR1 is MDHEN and CDR2 SYDVKM. Trimming stripped 5 bases from V and 5 bases from J, with 12 bases between. This CDR3 contains 13 residues. DNA of the CDR3: TGTGCCAGCAGTACCGGGACTCGGGAGACCCAGTACTTC. Residues: CASSTGTRETQYF.

The rearrangement links TRBV5-1 to TRBJ2-3, with TRBD2 identical over 12 bases. V was clipped by 4 bases and J by 2 bases; unmatched bases: 5. The CDR3 runs 16 residues. The V gene's germline CDR1 is SGHRS and CDR2 YFSETQ. The CDR3 is CASSPRTSGNTDTQYF. In DNA form, the CDR3 reads TGCGCCAGCAGCCCCCGGACTAGCGGGAACACAGATACGCAGTATTTT.

The rearrangement joins TRBV28 to TRBJ1-1; D gene uncertain. Germline CDR1 reads MDHEN; CDR2 reads SYDVKM. The CDR3 runs to 14 residues. The V gene lost 6 bases and the J gene lost 4 bases, with 15 bases spanning the gap. CDR3 bases: TGTGCCAGCAGACGGGAGGTATATGGCACTGAAGCTTTCTTT. Its protein product is CASRREVYGTEAFF.

This clone was seen just once. The chain carries TRBV6-6 and TRBJ2-2; 11 nucleotides align to TRBD1. This CDR3 is built from 15 residues. Trimming cost V 6 bases and J 6 bases; bases outside gene matches: 6. Germline CDR1 reads MNHNY; CDR2 reads SVGAGI (reference sequence). Here the CDR3 DNA reads TGTGCCAGCAGCTCCGGGACAGGGGGGCCCGGGGAGCTGTTTTTT. This translates into CASSSGTGGPGELFF.

V usage is TRBV2 and J usage is TRBJ1-1; D perhaps matches TRBD1 (6 bases). Trimming took off 8 bases at V and 4 bases at J, with 14 bases between the two ends. Germline lookup yields CDR1 SNHLY and CDR2 FYNNEI. The CDR3 extends over 13 amino acids. For the CDR3, the DNA is TGTGCCAGCGGTGGGACATGGGCCACTGAAGCTTTCTTT. Encoded protein: CASGGTWATEAFF.

The rearrangement links TRBV5-1 to TRBJ2-7; perhaps TRBD2 as D (6 bases). V shed 4 bases and J shed 0 bases, with 17 bases lying between them. This CDR3 is 16 amino acids long. CDR1 is SGHRS, CDR2 YFSETQ, per germline. This CDR3 reads CASSPQVAAISYEQYF. CDR3 DNA sequence: TGCGCCAGCAGCCCCCAGGTAGCGGCTATCTCCTACGAGCAGTACTTC.

V usage is TRBV6-5 and J usage is TRBJ2-1; a weak D match, TRBD1 (6 bases). V shed 10 bases and J shed 9 bases, with 16 bases lying between them. There are 12 residues in the CDR3. Germline CDR1 and CDR2: MNHEY and SVGAGI. This CDR3 is CATLLGGSEQFF. DNA for the CDR3: TGTGCCACCCTTTTAGGGGGAAGTGAGCAGTTCTTC.

This chain links TRBV21-1 with TRBJ1-4. TRBV21-1 is recorded as a pseudogene. CDR3 length equals 18 residues. The CDR3 DNA is TGTGCCAGCAGACTGGCGGGCCGAGAAGAGGCAACTAATGAAAAACTGTTTTTT. It specifies CASRLAGREEATNEKLFF.

This clone was detected only once. The genes are TRBV5-1 and TRBJ2-3, with D unresolved. CDR3 length: 11 residues. Germline assignment: CDR1 SGHRS and CDR2 YFSETQ. The V end lost 5 bases, the J end lost 6 bases, and 7 bases lay between the germline ends. The CDR3 reads CASRESDTQYF. Here the CDR3 DNA reads TGCGCCAGCAGGGAGTCGGATACGCAGTATTTT.

The V and J genes are TRBV6-1 and TRBJ2-1; 7 bases map to TRBD2. The CDR3 has 15 amino acids. V lost 7 bases, J lost 0 bases, and 6 bases stayed unmatched. Germline V gives CDR1 MNHNS, CDR2 SASEGT. The CDR3 region is CASNRGSSSYNEQFF. As DNA, the CDR3 is TGTGCCAGCAATCGCGGGAGCAGCTCCTACAATGAGCAGTTCTTC.

The V call is TRBV6-5, the J call TRBJ2-2, with 7 bases that match TRBD1. This CDR3 spans 15 amino acids. Germline V gene sequence: CDR1 MNHEY, CDR2 SVGAGI. J gave up 4 bases and V 6 bases, and 8 bases lay outside the gene matches. The CDR3 sequence: CASSRNYRGTGELFF. CDR3 in DNA: TGTGCCAGCAGCCGAAATTACAGGGGCACCGGGGAGCTGTTTTTT.

The rearrangement links TRBV4-1 to TRBJ1-5; the D gene is possibly TRBD1 (6 bases). V dropped 1 base and J dropped 9 bases, with 19 bases sitting between them. Germline assignment: CDR1 MGHRA and CDR2 YSYEKL. The CDR3 contains 16 residues. The CDR3 region has the DNA TGCGCCAGCAGCCAAGTTCCCCTCACACAGGGTCTGCCCCAGCATTTT. This sequence encodes CASSQVPLTQGLPQHF.

The rearrangement links TRBV10-1 to TRBJ2-1; TRBD1 might be the D (5 bases). V gave up 7 bases and J gave up 4 bases, with 17 bases separating them. The CDR3 is 15 amino acids. CDR1 and CDR2 from the germline V gene are WNHNN and SYGVQD (reference sequence). The CDR3, as DNA: TGCGCCAGCACCTTTGACAGACTCAAGTACAATGAGCAGTTCTTC. Residues: CASTFDRLKYNEQFF.

The chain is built from TRBV6-6 and TRBJ1-1, with D unresolved. Germline-derived CDR1 and CDR2 are MNHNY and SVGAGI (reference sequence). The V gene lost 5 bases and the J gene lost 3 bases, with 10 bases spanning the gap. The CDR3 contains 13 residues. DNA of the CDR3: TGTGCCAGCAGTACCTTAATAGACACTGAAGCTTTCTTT. Translation gives CASSTLIDTEAFF.

This rearrangement joins TRBV7-9 to TRBJ2-5; TRBD2 agrees at 10 bases. Germline assignment: CDR1 SEHNR and CDR2 FQNEAQ (reference sequence). This CDR3 is built from 15 residues. After removal of 3 bases from V and 5 bases from J, the junction contained 6 bases not matched to a gene. The CDR3 reads CASSFVSGGDETQYF. The CDR3 region has the DNA TGTGCCAGCAGCTTTGTCAGCGGGGGGGACGAGACCCAGTACTTC.

The chain has TRBV18 and TRBJ2-3, with 7 nucleotides matching TRBD1. The CDR3 spans 14 residues. V was pared by 6 bases and J by 1 base, with 4 bases of the junction left unmatched. Per germline, CDR1 KGHSH and CDR2 LQKENI. CDR3 in amino acids: CASSPGTGTDTQYF. The CDR3 coding sequence is TGTGCCAGCTCCCCAGGGACAGGCACAGATACGCAGTATTTT.

V usage is TRBV19 and J usage is TRBJ1-2; D unresolved. Germline values: CDR1 LNHDA, CDR2 SQIVND (reference sequence). V lost 3 bases to trimming and J lost 6 bases, with 5 bases between them. The CDR3 loop spans 11 amino acids. The CDR3 DNA follows: TGTGCCAGTAGTATGGCCGATGGCTACACCTTC. Translation gives CASSMADGYTF.

The chain links TRBV11-2 to TRBJ2-2; 8 bases fit TRBD2. The CDR3 consists of 15 residues. Trimming cost V 7 bases and J 7 bases; bases outside gene matches: 11. Germline values: CDR1 SGHAT, CDR2 FQNNGV. The CDR3 DNA is TGTGCCAGCACCCGGGTGGCGGGAGGCGTCGGGGAGCTGTTTTTT. Translated: CASTRVAGGVGELFF. Full variable domain (rest looked up from reference TRBV11-2 and TRBJ2-2): EAGVAQSPRYKIIEKRQSVAFWCNPISGHATLYWYQQILGQGPKLLIQFQNNGVVDDSQLPKDRFSAERLKGVDSTLKIQPAKLEDSAVYLCASTRVAGGVGELFFGEGSRLTVL.

V is TRBV29-1 and J is TRBJ2-2; TRBD2 matches 12 bases. The germline V gene encodes CDR1 SQVTM and CDR2 ANQGSEA. The junction had 3 bases not matched to a gene; V was cut back by 4 bases and J by 3 bases. This CDR3 has 15 amino acids. The DNA of the CDR3 is TGCAGCGTTGCTAGCGGGGGGGGTTACACCGGGGAGCTGTTTTTT. This translates into CSVASGGGYTGELFF.

The V call is TRBV29-1, the J call TRBJ2-5, with 8 bases lining up with TRBD2. The V gene end was trimmed by 7 bases and the J gene end by 4 bases; junction bases not matched to a gene: 11. The CDR3 loop spans 14 amino acids. CDR1 is SQVTM, CDR2 ANQGSEA, per germline. CDR3 sequence: CSAQGLGFLETQYF. The CDR3 DNA is TGCAGCGCCCAGGGACTAGGGTTCCTAGAGACCCAGTACTTC. Full variable domain (remainder filled in from reference TRBV29-1 and TRBJ2-5): SAVISQKPSRDICQRGTSLTIQCQVDSQVTMMFWYRQQPGQSLTLIATANQGSEATYESGFVIDKFPISRPNLTFSTLTVSNMSPEDSSIYLCSAQGLGFLETQYFGPGTRLLVL.

The chain is built from TRBV28 and TRBJ2-7; D might be TRBD1 (6 bases). CDR1 and CDR2 (germline): MDHEN, SYDVKM. The CDR3 spans 14 residues. The V end lost 6 bases, the J end lost 1 base, and 13 bases lay between the germline ends. CDR3 coding DNA: TGTGCCAGCAGAAGACAGGACGGGTCCTACGAGCAGTACTTC. Amino acid sequence: CASRRQDGSYEQYF. Filled out from reference TRBV28 and TRBJ2-7, the complete variable domain reads DVKVTQSSRYLVKRTGEKVFLECVQDMDHENMFWYRQDPGLGLRLIYFSYDVKMKEKGDIPEGYSVSREKKERFSLILESASTNQTSMYLCASRRQDGSYEQYFGPGTRLTVT.

The rearrangement links TRBV7-3 to TRBJ1-5; maybe TRBD1 (5 bases). V shed 5 bases and J shed 5 bases, with 10 bases lying between them. Germline CDR1 and CDR2: SGHTA and FQGTGA. The CDR3 contains 13 residues. Written as DNA, the CDR3 is TGTGCCAGCAGCCGGGACTGGGATCAGCCCCAGCATTTT. This translates into CASSRDWDQPQHF.

V is TRBV5-4 and J is TRBJ1-5; 9 bases are a match to TRBD1. The CDR3 has 20 residues. The germline V gene encodes CDR1 SGHNT and CDR2 YYREEE (reference sequence). The V gene end was trimmed by 0 bases and the J gene end by 7 bases; junction bases not matched to a gene: 20. CDR3 DNA sequence: TGTGCCAGCAGCTTGGCCACAGGGGGCTACGAGACGGGGGGGTCCCAGCCCCAGCATTTT. Translation: CASSLATGGYETGGSQPQHF.

The chain recombines TRBV7-6 with TRBJ2-7; maybe TRBD1 (5 bases). Trimming removed 3 bases from V and 6 bases from J, with 9 bases in between. Germline loops: CDR1 SGHVS, CDR2 FNYEAQ. CDR3 length equals 12 residues. CDR3 sequence reads: CASSFSGIEQYF. In DNA form, the CDR3 reads TGTGCCAGCAGCTTTTCAGGGATCGAGCAGTACTTC. Variable domain in full (rest from reference TRBV7-6 and TRBJ2-7): GAGVSQSPRYKVTKRGQDVALRCDPISGHVSLYWYRQALGQGPEFLTYFNYEAQQDKSGLPNDRFSAERPEGSISTLTIQRTEQRDSAMYRCASSFSGIEQYFGPGTRLTVT.

The rearrangement uses TRBV7-9 and TRBJ1-1, with TRBD1 as a possible D gene (6 bases). CDR1 is SEHNR, CDR2 FQNEAQ, per germline (reference sequence). V was pared by 2 bases and J by 4 bases, with 14 bases between. The CDR3 runs to 15 residues. CDR3 nucleotide sequence: TGTGCCAGCAGCTTAAACAGGGTTTTGATCACTGAAGCTTTCTTT. Its protein is CASSLNRVLITEAFF.

In nucleotides, the CDR3 is TGTGCCAGCAGCTCTCTGAGGTCGACTAGCGGAGCTCCCTACGAGCAGTACTTC. It encodes CASSSLRSTSGAPYEQYF. The chain links TRBV5-5 to TRBJ2-7; 9 positions agree with TRBD2. The V and J ends lost 3 bases and 2 bases, in that order; junction bases with no gene match: 15. The germline V gene has CDR1 SGHKS and CDR2 YYEKEE (reference sequence). This CDR3 has 18 residues.

The chain carries TRBV11-3 and TRBJ1-1, with D possibly matching TRBD1 (6 bases). The germline V and J ends were trimmed by 5 bases and 1 base, with 14 bases remaining between them. Germline-derived CDR1 and CDR2 are SGHNT and YENEEA. The CDR3 runs to 15 residues. CDR3: CASSVSGARNTEAFF. The CDR3 DNA reads TGTGCCAGCAGCGTTTCAGGGGCTCGGAACACTGAAGCTTTCTTT.

This chain joins TRBV4-1 and TRBJ1-6, with D uncertain. This CDR3 is 16 amino acids long. Trimming pared 0 bases from V and 0 bases from J, leaving 6 bases between. Germline CDR1 is MGHRA and CDR2 is YSYEKL. The CDR3 protein is CASSQDLSSYNSPLHF. In nucleotides, the CDR3 is TGCGCCAGCAGCCAAGATCTCAGCTCCTATAATTCACCCCTCCACTTT.

This clone was detected only once. For the CDR3, the DNA is TGTGCCAGCAGACACGAGTTACTAGCGGATACCTACGAGCAGTACTTC. This translates into CASRHELLADTYEQYF. The V gene is TRBV2, the J gene TRBJ2-7, with TRBD2 matching over 8 bases. Losses at the gene ends were 6 bases for V and 2 bases for J; bases not matched to a gene: 12. CDR3 length: 16 amino acids. Germline V gene lookup returns CDR1 SNHLY and CDR2 FYNNEI.

The chain employs TRBV5-1 and TRBJ2-7; 7 bases agree with TRBD1. The CDR3 is made up of 14 amino acids. Germline V gene data show CDR1 as SGHRS and CDR2 as YFSETQ. Losses at the gene ends were 7 bases for V and 2 bases for J; bases not matched to a gene: 9. The CDR3 loop is CASSTGNYAYEQYF. The CDR3 DNA is TGCGCCAGCTCGACAGGGAATTATGCCTACGAGCAGTACTTC.

CDR3 sequence reads: CSVGAGANYGYTF. The CDR3 DNA follows: TGCAGCGTGGGGGCAGGGGCTAACTATGGCTACACCTTC. This chain connects TRBV29-1 to TRBJ1-2; possible D gene TRBD1, 6 bases. This CDR3 spans 13 amino acids. Per the germline V gene, CDR1 is SQVTM and CDR2 is ANQGSEA. Between the trimmed V and J ends, which lost 6 bases and 0 bases, there was a span of 11 bases.